This TCR beta chain is from a study of shared clonotypes between healthy human individuals (dated by TCRdb to the early 2020s). In terms of the full investigation: Three men and a couple of women, aged 18 to 49 years, made up the cohort. Blood TCR repertoires of 5 or 6 healthy adults were deeply sequenced to estimate repertoire size and the extent of clonotype sharing between individuals. Each donor's leukapheresis produced roughly between about 0.9 and 9.5 billion PBMCs. To increase sequencing depth and limit assay-specific biases, different laboratories used diverse techniques to prepare libraries and sequence TCR repertoires. For each donor, three plates each were used for CD4 naive and CD4 memory, two plates were used for CD8 naive, and one plate was used for CD8 memory.

The paper as a whole reports these results and caveats: Even with the large sequencing depth, rarefaction of the sorted-subset datasets indicated that sequencing was incomplete. The genetic and exposure-history diversity represented was limited by the small number of donors. Compared with non-shared clonotypes, the clonotypes found in all four sorted-subset donors had higher generation probabilities. Based on pairwise subsampling, the degree of clonotype sharing among donors was expected to be affected by sequencing depth. Only blood was sampled, and tissue TCR repertoires likely differ from those in blood. About 5% of naive CD4, 3.5% of naive CD8, about 2.5% of memory CD4, and 0.4% of memory CD8 clonotypes were shared across a few donors. Naive subsets generally had larger estimated clonotype richness than memory subsets.

The donors were healthy, HIV-negative adults with no recently reported acute infections or vaccinations. All donors were Caucasian adults living in Nashville, Tennessee, USA. Magnetic negative selection was used to enrich CD4+ T cells, after which naive cells were positively selected on CD45RA and the negative fraction became the memory subset. After blood collection by leukapheresis, PBMCs were isolated using Ficoll-Histopaque density gradient centrifugation and then cryopreserved in the vapor phase of liquid nitrogen. Analytical flow cytometry was used to check the purity and quantity of every magnetically sorted T cell population. Genomic DNA was isolated from each sorted fraction and quantified by UV absorbance on a Nanodrop 2000c. Turning to this clone: The clone's antigen remains unknown. No quality values exist for individual bases; no much larger clone is one base distant. This specimen includes other DNA sequences encoding the same CDR3.

Using the deep immunoSEQ assay, TCR CDR3 regions were amplified from genomic DNA by multiplex PCR. For each cell subset, the extracted genomic DNA was distributed evenly across all wells of several immunoSEQ 96-well plates, and each plate served as one replicate. For sorted subsets, roughly 0.2 ug genomic DNA, equal to 30,000 or so T cell genomes, was loaded into each replicate PCR. Purified libraries were quantified with a Qubit 3.0 fluorometer, sized on a Bioanalyzer 2100, and re-quantified with the KAPA Library Quantification kit. Every immunoSEQ 96-well plate was sequenced on a dedicated single-read 150-cycle Illumina NextSeq 550 flow cell. The paper's processing steps were these. Because only junctional sequences without quality scores were contained in the immunoSEQ output, filtering matching that applied to full-length reads could not be performed. Sequences were annotated with PyIR, a Python wrapper for IgBLAST v1.9, using IMGT germline references to assign V/J genes and CDR3. Reads were filtered out if the reads had weak V/J assignments (E-value above 1e-6), no CDR3, stop codons, out-of-frame junctions, or ambiguous translated residues. V3J clonotypes were defined as sequences sharing an identical inferred V gene, J gene, and CDR3 amino acid sequence. Percentage overlap between repertoires was calculated by dividing the number of shared unique clonotypes by the size of the smaller repertoire. Repertoire richness was assessed with RTK rarefaction, the Chao1 estimator, and Recon v2.1 estimates of unobserved clonotypes. For all TCRbeta clonotypes obtained by the gDNA method from several donors, generation probabilities were computed with OLGA. Drawn from immuneACCESS, this table holds only the in-frame rearrangements with V and J called that TCRdb kept. Clones are partly lost; checked studies trace under half to an unresolved V gene and leave the rest unexplained. That table furnishes V, J and clone size, whereas the DNA furnished D and trimming. The sample table lists some 1 million clones, about three quarters of them with a count of one. About 1.4% of the sample is held by the ten biggest clonotypes.

V is trimmed back by 1 base and J by 0 bases, and the junction contains 3 bases that no gene match accounts for. The CDR3 holds 15 amino acids from the cysteine to the phenylalanine. Only CDR3 DNA remains: 45 bases, in frame from the first base. Taken from the germline V gene (reference sequence), the CDR1 and CDR2 loops are LNHDA and SQIVND. This clonotype was sampled from a man aged 18 to 35 in good health. The sequencing sample was made of memory CD4+ T cells sorted from blood. The cell subset or site label of this sample denotes: CD45RA-negative fraction. Recombination joined TRBV19 with TRBJ2-7; 7 central bases correspond to TRBD2. Here is the DNA: TGTGCCAGTAGTATAGGAGCGGGATCCTCCTACGAGCAGTACTTC. It encodes CASSIGAGSSYEQYF.